This paragraph covers one T cell receptor beta chain sequence. This record belongs to a study of blood T cell repertoires in COVID-19. Profiling relied on immunoSEQ multiplex PCR, and the TCRdb table lists in-frame clones only, not all of them. The sample lists hundreds of thousands of clones; approximately 88% were seen once. V was pared by 3 bases and J by 2 bases, with 14 bases between. Looked up from germline, CDR1 is MNHEY and CDR2 is SMNVEV (reference sequence). This CDR3 has 16 residues. Participant age was about 18 to 100 years, and participants resided in around 24 US areas. Clinical history as reported by participants underpinned cohort assignment.

This chain uses TRBV27 with TRBJ2-1; D might be TRBD2 (5 bases). The sequencing input was PBMCs or T cells enriched from blood (not recorded which). This clonotype was obtained from a woman aged 40 to 49 with acute COVID-19. The CDR3 here is CASSLGGGFPYNEQFF. Written as DNA, the CDR3 is TGTGCCAGCAGTTTGGGCGGCGGGTTCCCCTACAATGAGCAGTTCTTC.